This T cell receptor beta chain was found in a study of T cell repertoires in cytomegalovirus infection. Study background: Use of recently identified HLA-C-restricted and well-studied HLA-B-restricted CMV epitopes was part of the study. Public TCR beta signature analysis indicated the presence of both CMV infection and matching HLA type.

Notes on this clonotype: Its matching antigen is unknown.

The CDR3 is 13 residues long. The germline gives CDR1 SGHDT, CDR2 YYEEEE. With 3 bases clipped from V and 10 bases from J, the junction kept 4 bases outside the gene matches. One entry per CDR3 protein results from TCRdb running MiXCR on the reads. The sample holds approximately 910,000 distinct CDR3 sequences; roughly 30% are singletons and the top ten take 10% to 15%. Study outcomes and limitations: HLA-C-restricted CMV-specific TCR beta clonotypes were dominant in the ex vivo response.

This clonotype was obtained from a human donor in good health (CMV status not recorded). Some clones in this sample may be carry-over from other donors' samples. This specimen consisted of cultured CD8+ T cells from PBMCs, obtained from culture after CMV antigen stimulation. The J gene is TRBJ2-1, the V gene TRBV5-6; the match to TRBD1 covers 10 bases. CDR3 protein: CASSWDRGEEQFF. In nucleotides, the CDR3 is TGTGCCAGCAGCTGGGACAGGGGAGAAGAGCAGTTCTTC.